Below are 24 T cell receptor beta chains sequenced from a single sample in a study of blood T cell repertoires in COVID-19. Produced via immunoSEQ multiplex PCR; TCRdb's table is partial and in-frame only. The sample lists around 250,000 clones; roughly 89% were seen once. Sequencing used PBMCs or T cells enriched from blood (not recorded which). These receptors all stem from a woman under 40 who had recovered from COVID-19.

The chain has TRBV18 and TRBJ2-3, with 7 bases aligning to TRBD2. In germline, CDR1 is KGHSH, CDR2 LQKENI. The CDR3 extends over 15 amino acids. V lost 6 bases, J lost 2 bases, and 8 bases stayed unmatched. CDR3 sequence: CASSLGLGVTDTQYF. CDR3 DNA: TGTGCCAGCTCTCTTGGACTAGGGGTCACAGATACGCAGTATTTT.

CDR3 residues: CASSGPLTGPSSGNTIYF. The DNA of the CDR3 is TGTGCCAGCAGTGGCCCATTGACAGGCCCTTCCTCTGGAAACACCATATATTTT. The chain employs TRBV6-1 and TRBJ1-3; tentative D call: TRBD1 (6 bases). The CDR3 consists of 18 residues. V lost 4 bases, J lost 0 bases, and 19 bases lay in between. Germline V gives CDR1 MNHNS, CDR2 SASEGT.

CDR3 nucleotide sequence: TGTGCCAGCAGCCACCGACAGGGGACGAAATTCGAACTGTTTTTT. It is translated as CASSHRQGTKFELFF. The chain joins TRBV3-1 (or the pseudogene TRBV3-2) to TRBJ1-4; 8 nucleotides match TRBD1. The V gene's germline CDR1 is LGHDT and CDR2 YNNKEL (reference sequence). This CDR3 has 15 amino acids. Germline trimming cut 3 bases from V and 12 bases from J; bases unmatched to any gene: 12.

CDR3 region: CASSSRLGANEKLFF. The CDR3 region has the DNA TGTGCCAGCAGCTCTCGACTAGGTGCTAATGAAAAACTGTTTTTT. This rearrangement joins TRBV11-2 to TRBJ1-4; D unclear. This CDR3 spans 15 amino acids. The V end was cut by 4 bases, the J end by 3 bases, with 12 bases between. Germline V gene sequence: CDR1 SGHAT, CDR2 FQNNGV. The whole variable domain, remainder taken from reference TRBV11-2 and TRBJ1-4, is EAGVAQSPRYKIIEKRQSVAFWCNPISGHATLYWYQQILGQGPKLLIQFQNNGVVDDSQLPKDRFSAERLKGVDSTLKIQPAKLEDSAVYLCASSSRLGANEKLFFGSGTQLSVL.

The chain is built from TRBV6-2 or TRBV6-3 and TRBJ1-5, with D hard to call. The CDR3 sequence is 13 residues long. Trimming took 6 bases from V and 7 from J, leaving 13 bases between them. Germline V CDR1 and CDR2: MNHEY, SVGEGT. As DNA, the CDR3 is TGTGCCAGCAGCCCTAACGACAAGCAGCCCCAGCATTTT. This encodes CASSPNDKQPQHF.

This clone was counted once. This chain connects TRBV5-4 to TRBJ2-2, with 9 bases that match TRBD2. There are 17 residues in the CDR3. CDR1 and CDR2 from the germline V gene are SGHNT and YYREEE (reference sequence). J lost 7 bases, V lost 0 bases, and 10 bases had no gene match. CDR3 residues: CASSLAVAGGDGGELFF. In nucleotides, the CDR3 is TGTGCCAGCAGCTTGGCCGTTGCGGGAGGGGATGGCGGGGAGCTGTTTTTT.

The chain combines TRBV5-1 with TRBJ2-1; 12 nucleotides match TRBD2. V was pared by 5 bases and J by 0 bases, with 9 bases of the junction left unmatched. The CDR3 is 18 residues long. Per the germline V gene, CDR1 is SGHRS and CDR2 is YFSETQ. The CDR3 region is CASRSPSGRDGSYNEQFF. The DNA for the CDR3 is TGCGCCAGCAGATCCCCTAGCGGGAGGGACGGCTCCTACAATGAGCAGTTCTTC.

In nucleotides, the CDR3 is TGTGCCAGCCGCCAAGGGGGGGGTGGGACTGAAGCTTTCTTT. This gives the protein CASRQGGGGTEAFF. This chain uses TRBV28 with TRBJ1-1; D might be TRBD1 (6 bases). Looked up from germline, CDR1 is MDHEN and CDR2 is SYDVKM. Between the trimmed V and J ends, which lost 8 bases and 5 bases, there was a span of 18 bases. The CDR3 has 14 residues.

The CDR3 nucleotides read TGTGCCAGCAGCTTGTTACAGCCCTACAGCGAGCAGTACTTC. It specifies CASSLLQPYSEQYF. This chain links TRBV5-8 with TRBJ2-7, with D unclear. Trimming left V 1 base short and J 6 bases short, with 14 bases between. CDR1 is SGHTS, CDR2 YDEGEE, per germline. The CDR3 runs to 14 residues.

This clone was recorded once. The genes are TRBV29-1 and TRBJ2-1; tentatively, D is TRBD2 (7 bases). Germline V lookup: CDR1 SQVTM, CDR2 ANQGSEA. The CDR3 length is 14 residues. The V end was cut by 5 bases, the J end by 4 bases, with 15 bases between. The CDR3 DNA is TGCAGCGTTTCTTGGGGGGGCGAGTACAATGAGCAGTTCTTC. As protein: CSVSWGGEYNEQFF.

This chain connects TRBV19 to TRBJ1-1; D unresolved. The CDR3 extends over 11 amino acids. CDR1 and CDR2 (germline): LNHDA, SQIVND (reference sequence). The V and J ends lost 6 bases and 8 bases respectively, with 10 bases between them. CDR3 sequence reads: CASSDIEEAFF. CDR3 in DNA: TGTGCCAGTAGCGACATAGAGGAAGCTTTCTTT.

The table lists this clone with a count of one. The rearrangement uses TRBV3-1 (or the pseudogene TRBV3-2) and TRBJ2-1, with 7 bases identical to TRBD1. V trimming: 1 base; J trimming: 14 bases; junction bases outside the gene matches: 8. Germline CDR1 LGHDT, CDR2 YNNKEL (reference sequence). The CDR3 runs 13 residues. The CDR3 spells CASSQGQGRQKFF. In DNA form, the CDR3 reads TGTGCCAGCAGCCAAGGACAGGGTCGTCAGAAGTTCTTC.

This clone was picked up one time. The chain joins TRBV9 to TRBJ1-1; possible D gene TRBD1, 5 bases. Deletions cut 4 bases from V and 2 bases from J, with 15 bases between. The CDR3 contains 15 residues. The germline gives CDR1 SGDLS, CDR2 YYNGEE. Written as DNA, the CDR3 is TGTGCCAGCAGCCCGGGACTCCCGATAAACACTGAAGCTTTCTTT. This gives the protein CASSPGLPINTEAFF.

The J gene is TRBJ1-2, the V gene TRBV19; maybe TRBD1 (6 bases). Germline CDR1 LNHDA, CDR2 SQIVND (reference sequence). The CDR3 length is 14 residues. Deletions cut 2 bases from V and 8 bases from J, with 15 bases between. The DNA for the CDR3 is TGTGCCAGTAGTATACAGGGGTCATCGGGAGGCTACACCTTC. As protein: CASSIQGSSGGYTF.

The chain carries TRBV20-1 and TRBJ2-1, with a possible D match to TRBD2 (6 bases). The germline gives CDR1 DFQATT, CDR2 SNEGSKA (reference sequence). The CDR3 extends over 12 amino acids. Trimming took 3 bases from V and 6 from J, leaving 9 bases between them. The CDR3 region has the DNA TGCAGTGCTAGTGCGGGATCCAATGAGCAGTTCTTC. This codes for CSASAGSNEQFF.

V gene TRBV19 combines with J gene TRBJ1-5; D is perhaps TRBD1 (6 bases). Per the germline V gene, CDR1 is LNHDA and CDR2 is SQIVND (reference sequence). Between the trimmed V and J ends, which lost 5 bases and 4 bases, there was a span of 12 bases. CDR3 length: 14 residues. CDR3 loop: CASSEDRMNQPQHF. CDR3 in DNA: TGTGCCAGTAGTGAGGACAGAATGAATCAGCCCCAGCATTTT.

The CDR3 here is CASSLQAVQPQHF. For the CDR3, the DNA is TGTGCCAGCAGCCTACAGGCGGTCCAGCCCCAGCATTTT. V and J are TRBV12-3 or TRBV12-4 and TRBJ1-5; perhaps TRBD1 as D (5 bases). V lost 6 bases and J lost 7, with 13 bases in between. This CDR3 spans 13 amino acids.

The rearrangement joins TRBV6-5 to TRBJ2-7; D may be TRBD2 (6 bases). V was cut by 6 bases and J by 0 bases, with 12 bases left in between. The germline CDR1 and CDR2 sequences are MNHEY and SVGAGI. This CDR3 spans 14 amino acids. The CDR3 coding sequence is TGTGCCAGCAGAGGCCGGGACTTCTCCTACGAGCAGTACTTC. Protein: CASRGRDFSYEQYF.

As DNA, the CDR3 is TGTGCCAGTGTCCGGGGTAATCAGCCCCAGCATTTT. This encodes CASVRGNQPQHF. The chain joins TRBV28 to TRBJ1-5; D call uncertain. V lost 9 bases to trimming and J lost 4 bases, with 10 bases between them. This CDR3 contains 12 residues. Per the germline V gene, CDR1 is MDHEN and CDR2 is SYDVKM. Drawing the rest from reference TRBV28 and TRBJ1-5, the complete variable domain is DVKVTQSSRYLVKRTGEKVFLECVQDMDHENMFWYRQDPGLGLRLIYFSYDVKMKEKGDIPEGYSVSREKKERFSLILESASTNQTSMYLCASVRGNQPQHFGDGTRLSIL.

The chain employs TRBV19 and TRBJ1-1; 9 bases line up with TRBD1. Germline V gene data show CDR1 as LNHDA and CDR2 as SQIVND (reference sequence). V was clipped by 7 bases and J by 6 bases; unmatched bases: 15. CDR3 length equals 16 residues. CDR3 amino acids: CASTLRGTGTGAEAFF. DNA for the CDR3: TGTGCCAGTACTCTCAGGGGGACAGGGACCGGCGCTGAAGCTTTCTTT.

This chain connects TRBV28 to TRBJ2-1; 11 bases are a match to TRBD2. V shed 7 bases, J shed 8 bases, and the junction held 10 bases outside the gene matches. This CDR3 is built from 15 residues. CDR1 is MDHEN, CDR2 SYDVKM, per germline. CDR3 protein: CASTLAGGPGYEQFF. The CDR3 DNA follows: TGTGCCAGCACCTTAGCGGGAGGGCCTGGGTATGAGCAGTTCTTC.

The CDR3 DNA reads TGTGCCAGCAGTTTAGGGGAGCAGGTCCCCGCTTTCTTT. It specifies CASSLGEQVPAFF. This sequence joins TRBV28 and TRBJ1-1; D is unclear. V gave up 2 bases and J gave up 11 bases, with 15 bases separating them. CDR1 is MDHEN, CDR2 SYDVKM, per germline. The CDR3 spans 13 residues.

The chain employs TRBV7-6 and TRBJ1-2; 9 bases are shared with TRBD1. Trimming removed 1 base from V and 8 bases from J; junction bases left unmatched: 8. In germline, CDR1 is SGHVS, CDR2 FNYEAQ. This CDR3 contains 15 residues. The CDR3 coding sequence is TGTGCCAGCAGCTTAGTGGGACAGGGCCGGTCGGGCTACACCTTC. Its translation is CASSLVGQGRSGYTF.

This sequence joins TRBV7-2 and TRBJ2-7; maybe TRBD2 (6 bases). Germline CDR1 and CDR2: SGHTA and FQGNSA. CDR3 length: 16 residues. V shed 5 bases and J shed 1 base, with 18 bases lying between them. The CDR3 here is CASSPMGTPKSYEQYF. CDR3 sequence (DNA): TGTGCCAGCAGCCCCATGGGGACTCCAAAATCCTACGAGCAGTACTTC.